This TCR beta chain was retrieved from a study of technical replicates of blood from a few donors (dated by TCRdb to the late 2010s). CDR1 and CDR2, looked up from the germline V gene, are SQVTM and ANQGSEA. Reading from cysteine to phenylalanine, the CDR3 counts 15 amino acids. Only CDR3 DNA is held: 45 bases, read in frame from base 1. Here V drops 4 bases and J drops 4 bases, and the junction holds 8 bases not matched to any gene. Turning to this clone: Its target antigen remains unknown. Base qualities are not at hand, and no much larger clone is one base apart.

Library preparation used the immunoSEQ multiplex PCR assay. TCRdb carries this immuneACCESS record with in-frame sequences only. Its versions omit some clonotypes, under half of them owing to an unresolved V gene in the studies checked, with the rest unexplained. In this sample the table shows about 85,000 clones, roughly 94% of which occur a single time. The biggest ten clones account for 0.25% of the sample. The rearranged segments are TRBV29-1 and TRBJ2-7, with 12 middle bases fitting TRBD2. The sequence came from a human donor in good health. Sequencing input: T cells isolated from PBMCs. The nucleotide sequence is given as TGCAGCGTTGGTTCTAGCGGGAGGGCCTCTTACGAGCAGTACTTC. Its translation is CSVGSSGRASYEQYF.